The 11 T cell receptor beta chains presented below share a single source sample, sequenced in a study of cytomegalovirus exposure and HLA in healthy donors. With 60 Vbeta and 13 Jbeta primers, the PCR was carried out. Profiled with immunoSEQ multiplex PCR; TCRdb holds only in-frame clones, not every one. The repertoire holds under 250,000 clones, with more than 75% as singletons. Sequenced sample: PBMCs. These receptors were collected from a man aged 35-49 years in good health and CMV-seropositive.

The J gene is TRBJ2-7, the V gene TRBV29-1; 12 bases align to TRBD1. The J segment lost 4 bases and the V segment lost 5 bases, leaving 3 bases of the junction unmatched. The CDR3 totals 13 residues. Germline V gene sequence: CDR1 SQVTM, CDR2 ANQGSEA. Written as DNA, the CDR3 is TGCAGCGTTCCGGGACAGGGGGCGTACGAGCAGTACTTC. Protein product: CSVPGQGAYEQYF.

On this clone itself: At one of its ends the junction is not consistent with the germline gene, which may arise from a read error. The chain carries TRBV7-7 and TRBJ2-2; D is perhaps TRBD2 (6 bases). Germline-derived CDR1 and CDR2 are SSHAT and FNYEAQ (reference sequence). The CDR3 length is 14 residues. The CDR3 DNA reads as TGTGCTAGCAGCCCGCTCCGGGGGACCGGGGAGCTGTTTTTT. The encoded protein is CASSPLRGTGELFF.

This chain links TRBV9 with TRBJ2-1; 12 bases fit TRBD2. This CDR3 region has 14 residues. After removal of 0 bases from V and 14 bases from J, the junction contained 6 bases not matched to a gene. Germline CDR1 SGDLS, CDR2 YYNGEE. Here the CDR3 reads CASSVGLAGVVKFF. The CDR3 nucleotides read TGTGCCAGCAGCGTAGGACTAGCGGGAGTGGTAAAGTTCTTC.

The chain has TRBV27 and TRBJ2-7; TRBD1 matches 10 bases. Germline values: CDR1 MNHEY, CDR2 SMNVEV (reference sequence). This CDR3 comprises 18 residues. V dropped 2 bases and J dropped 3; count of bases not matched to a gene: 13. Here the CDR3 reads CASSLRTGGGRSLYEQYV. The CDR3 DNA reads TGTGCCAGCAGTTTACGGACAGGGGGTGGCCGTAGCCTCTACGAGCAGTACGTC.

The chain's CDR3 is CASRSHHRETGSGANVLTF. CDR3 in DNA: TGTGCCAGCAGGTCTCATCACAGGGAAACGGGCTCTGGGGCCAACGTCCTGACTTTC. The chain recombines TRBV11-2 with TRBJ2-6; a possible D gene is TRBD1 (6 bases). Germline assignment: CDR1 SGHAT and CDR2 FQNNGV. This CDR3 has 19 residues. Between the trimmed V and J ends, which lost 6 bases and 0 bases, there was a span of 21 bases.

V and J are TRBV29-1 and TRBJ1-4; 7 bases are a match to TRBD1. The V gene end was trimmed by 6 bases and the J gene end by 5 bases; junction bases not matched to a gene: 6. Germline V gene lookup returns CDR1 SQVTM and CDR2 ANQGSEA. The CDR3 covers 13 residues. CDR3 region: CSVPQGGNEKLFF. DNA of the CDR3: TGCAGCGTACCTCAGGGGGGAAATGAAAAACTGTTTTTT.

The J gene is TRBJ1-4, the V gene TRBV7-8; D is unclear. CDR1 and CDR2 (germline): SGHVS, FQNEAQ. CDR3 length: 12 residues. With 5 bases removed from V and 4 bases from J, the gap between germline ends came to 5 bases. The DNA for the CDR3 is TGTGCCAGCAGCCCTTATAATGAAAAACTGTTTTTT. Protein: CASSPYNEKLFF. The variable domain in full, with the rest retrieved from reference TRBV7-8 and TRBJ1-4, is GAGVSQSPRYKVAKRGQDVALRCDPISGHVSLFWYQQALGQGPEFLTYFQNEAQLDKSGLPSDRFFAERPEGSVSTLKIQRTQQEDSAVYLCASSPYNEKLFFGSGTQLSVL.

This clone was seen only a few times. The chain has TRBV6-6 and TRBJ2-1; TRBD2 matches at 9 bases. The CDR3 is 14 residues long. Germline assignment: CDR1 MNHNY and CDR2 SVGAGI (reference sequence). The junction had 14 bases not matched to a gene; V was cut back by 11 bases and J by 9 bases. CDR3 nucleotide sequence: TGTGCCTGCCGGCGGGAGGGCCGTCAGGGTGAGCAGTTCTTC. Translation gives CACRREGRQGEQFF.

The chain links TRBV19 to TRBJ2-7; 9 bases fit TRBD1. J was trimmed by 2 bases and V by 3 bases; bases with no gene match: 8. The germline V gene has CDR1 LNHDA and CDR2 SQIVND (reference sequence). This CDR3 region has 16 residues. DNA of the CDR3: TGTGCCAGTAGTATTTTCGAAGGACAGGGGACCTACGAGCAGTACTTC. This sequence encodes CASSIFEGQGTYEQYF.

V is TRBV6-4 and J is TRBJ2-1; 11 positions match TRBD2. J gave up 6 bases and V 3 bases, and 7 bases lay outside the gene matches. This CDR3 region has 16 residues. Germline assignment: CDR1 MRHNA and CDR2 SNTAGT. This CDR3 is CASSDVEGLAVNEQFF. CDR3 coding DNA: TGTGCCAGCAGTGATGTGGAGGGACTAGCGGTCAATGAGCAGTTCTTC.

This clone was found a few times. This chain connects TRBV7-9 to TRBJ1-1; no reliable D call. Germline assignment: CDR1 SEHNR and CDR2 FQNEAQ (reference sequence). This CDR3 region has 13 residues. The germline V and J ends were trimmed by 5 bases and 7 bases, with 14 bases remaining between them. The CDR3 loop is CASSHRREGEAFF. CDR3 DNA sequence: TGTGCCAGCAGCCACCGGAGGGAGGGTGAAGCTTTCTTT.